These T cell receptor beta chains were read from a single sample in a study of identical twins. Using its own MiXCR run on the 5' RACE reads, TCRdb lists one record per CDR3 protein. Here the sample spans under 900,000 distinct CDR3 sequences, around a sixth being singletons. This sample was also put to use in a study of T cells expressing NK-cell markers.

Sequenced input: PBMCs. These receptors all stem from a woman under 30 in good health. Both conserved end residues are part of each CDR3. D genes are given only for firm matches. Clone sizes are given selectively: once, few, many, or a class where the clone is expanded.

j_call d_call v_call clone_size cdr3_aa cdr3_nt
TRBJ2-1 TRBD2 TRBV7-6 . CASSLVGLAGFSNEQFF TGTGCCAGCAGCTTGGTAGGACTAGCGGGCTTCTCTAATGAGCAGTTCTTC
TRBJ2-5 . TRBV3-1 . CASSQRSGDQETQYF TGTGCCAGCAGCCAACGCTCGGGGGACCAAGAGACCCAGTACTTC
TRBJ2-7 TRBD1 TRBV4-2 few CASSQDGDRSSYEQYF TGTGCCAGCAGCCAAGATGGGGACAGGAGCTCCTACGAGCAGTACTTC
TRBJ2-7 . TRBV6-2/TRBV6-3 . CASSYEGVSYEQYF TGTGCCAGCAGTTACGAGGGGGTATCCTACGAGCAGTACTTC
TRBJ2-1 . TRBV6-2/TRBV6-3 . CASSRLGRPNEQFF TGTGCCAGCTCCCGGTTAGGGAGGCCCAATGAGCAGTTCTTC
TRBJ2-5 . TRBV27 . CASSLASGPHETQYF TGTGCCAGCAGTTTAGCCAGCGGGCCCCACGAGACCCAGTACTTC
TRBJ2-1 . TRBV4-2 few CASSGGPFGYNEQFF TGTGCCAGCAGCGGAGGTCCCTTCGGCTACAATGAGCAGTTCTTC
TRBJ2-3 . TRBV10-3 . CAISYDPTGTQYF TGTGCCATCAGTTATGACCCCACAGGTACGCAGTATTTT
TRBJ2-3 . TRBV7-9 . CASSPPSAGTDTQYF TGTGCCAGCAGCCCCCCTAGCGCCGGCACAGATACGCAGTATTTT
TRBJ1-3 . TRBV7-9 few CASSLAGSNTIYF TGTGCCAGCAGCTTAGCCGGGAGCAACACCATATATTTT
TRBJ2-7 . TRBV6-5 few CASSYLASSYEQYF TGTGCCAGCAGTTACCTCGCCTCCTCCTACGAGCAGTACTTC
TRBJ2-1 TRBD2 TRBV12-3/TRBV12-4 . CASSLRLAGRGGNEQFF TGTGCCAGCAGTTTAAGACTAGCGGGACGAGGGGGGAATGAGCAGTTCTTC
TRBJ2-7 . TRBV5-5 few CASSFRTDRSYEQYF TGTGCCAGCAGCTTTCGGACAGACCGCTCCTACGAGCAGTACTTC
TRBJ2-7 TRBD2 TRBV10-3 few CAIRQREDYEQYF TGTGCCATCAGGCAGCGGGAGGACTACGAGCAGTACTTC
TRBJ2-5 TRBD1 TRBV10-3 many CAIRTDRGNQGETQYF TGTGCCATCAGAACCGACAGGGGAAACCAGGGAGAGACCCAGTACTTC
TRBJ2-5 TRBD2 TRBV5-1 . CASSFPAGGHETQYF TGCGCCAGCAGCTTCCCAGCGGGGGGCCACGAGACCCAGTACTTC
TRBJ2-1 . TRBV7-2 few CASSARLGTAYNNEQFF TGTGCCAGCAGCGCCCGGTTAGGCACTGCATATAACAATGAGCAGTTCTTC
TRBJ1-1 . TRBV12-3/TRBV12-4 . CASSFPPYGQRSEAFF TGTGCCAGCAGTTTCCCCCCATACGGACAGAGAAGTGAAGCTTTCTTT
TRBJ1-1 TRBD1 TRBV7-9 few CASSQTGWNTEAFF TGTGCCAGCAGCCAGACAGGGTGGAACACTGAAGCTTTCTTT
TRBJ2-3 . TRBV24-1 few CATSDLAGPDTQYF TGTGCCACCAGTGATTTAGCTGGGCCAGATACGCAGTATTTT
TRBJ2-5 . TRBV5-1 few CASSLVSEQETQYF TGCGCCAGCAGCTTAGTATCGGAGCAAGAGACCCAGTACTTC
TRBJ2-4 . TRBV20-1 few CSAMRHWLSDKNIQYF TGCAGTGCTATGCGCCATTGGTTAAGCGACAAAAACATTCAGTACTTC
TRBJ2-3 TRBD2 TRBV14 . CASSLRRLADLSTDTQYF TGTGCCAGCAGCCTCCGTCGGCTAGCGGATCTTAGCACAGATACGCAGTATTTT
TRBJ1-1 . TRBV6-1 few CASRTALNTEAFF TGTGCCAGCAGGACAGCATTGAACACTGAAGCTTTCTTT
TRBJ2-1 TRBD2 TRBV20-1 many CSATGTSGGNNEQFF TGCAGTGCTACCGGGACTAGCGGGGGGAACAATGAGCAGTTCTTC
TRBJ2-3 . TRBV20-1 few CSARDKKRATDTQYF TGCAGTGCTAGAGATAAAAAGCGAGCGACAGATACGCAGTATTTT
TRBJ2-1 . TRBV5-1 . CASSQNSESYNEQFF TGCGCCAGCAGCCAAAATTCAGAAAGCTACAATGAGCAGTTCTTC
TRBJ1-1 TRBD1 TRBV11-2 few CASSSDRGRTEAFF TGTGCCAGCAGCTCAGACAGGGGGCGGACTGAAGCTTTCTTT
TRBJ2-3 . TRBV7-9 . CAIRLGIPDTQYF TGTGCCATCCGGTTAGGGATTCCAGATACGCAGTATTTT
TRBJ2-3 . TRBV9 once CASSVAQNTDTQYF TGTGCCAGCAGCGTAGCCCAGAACACAGATACGCAGTATTTT
TRBJ2-1 TRBD2 TRBV6-1 . CASSAPGLAYNEQFF TGTGCCAGCAGTGCCCCCGGACTAGCCTACAATGAGCAGTTCTTC
TRBJ2-7 . TRBV20-1 few CSARATGTGYEQYF TGCAGTGCTAGAGCCACCGGGACCGGCTACGAGCAGTACTTC
TRBJ1-1 TRBD1 TRBV12-3/TRBV12-4 . CASGNRGASEAFF TGTGCCAGCGGGAACAGGGGCGCCAGTGAAGCTTTCTTT
TRBJ2-4 . TRBV6-4 . CATAKGWGSKNIQYF TGTGCCACCGCGAAAGGATGGGGCTCCAAAAACATTCAGTACTTC
TRBJ2-7 . TRBV11-2 few CASSPTRDGSYEQYF TGTGCCAGCAGCCCTACGAGGGACGGATCCTACGAGCAGTACTTC
TRBJ1-1 . TRBV12-3/TRBV12-4 many CASSLADGVTEAFF TGTGCCAGCAGTTTAGCGGATGGGGTCACTGAAGCTTTCTTT
TRBJ2-7 . TRBV7-9 . CASSLVRGTAYEQYF TGTGCCAGCAGCTTGGTGAGGGGTACGGCCTACGAGCAGTACTTC
TRBJ1-1 TRBD1 TRBV12-3/TRBV12-4 . CASSYPGTANTEAFF TGTGCCAGCAGCTATCCCGGGACAGCGAACACTGAAGCTTTCTTT
TRBJ1-1 . TRBV20-1 few CSVIVGGAFNTEAFF TGCAGTGTCATCGTCGGGGGCGCGTTTAACACTGAAGCTTTCTTT
TRBJ2-3 . TRBV19 . CASQTGADTQYF TGTGCCAGCCAGACAGGTGCCGATACGCAGTATTTT
TRBJ2-7 . TRBV5-1 few CASSLVGEEQYF TGCGCCAGCAGCTTGGTTGGGGAAGAGCAGTACTTC
TRBJ2-3 . TRBV5-1 . CASSRRTGTETDTQYF TGCGCCAGCAGCCGAAGAACCGGGACGGAAACAGATACGCAGTATTTT
TRBJ2-7 . TRBV7-9 . CASIKADSYEQYF TGTGCCAGCATAAAAGCGGATTCCTACGAGCAGTACTTC
TRBJ2-5 TRBD1 TRBV5-1 many CASSLGTGEETQYF TGCGCCAGCAGCTTGGGGACAGGGGAAGAGACCCAGTACTTC
TRBJ2-5 TRBD2 TRBV7-2 many CASSPGTSGRRTQYF TGTGCCAGCAGCCCTGGGACTAGCGGGAGAAGGACCCAGTACTTC
TRBJ1-2 . TRBV5-1 few CASSFNSYQGYTF TGCGCCAGCAGCTTCAACAGCTACCAAGGCTACACCTTC
TRBJ2-1 . TRBV5-8 few CASSFSVWNEQFF TGTGCCAGCAGCTTCTCCGTCTGGAATGAGCAGTTCTTC
TRBJ1-3 . TRBV7-8 few CASNPGRSSGNTIYF TGTGCCAGCAACCCTGGGCGGAGCTCTGGAAACACCATATATTTT
TRBJ1-2 . TRBV12-3/TRBV12-4 few CASGVGGTIGYTF TGTGCCAGCGGAGTAGGGGGGACGATCGGCTACACCTTC
TRBJ1-6 . TRBV12-3/TRBV12-4 many CASRTDYNSPLHF TGTGCCAGTAGGACGGACTATAATTCACCCCTCCACTTT